Listed below are T cell receptor beta chains from one sample, sequenced in a study of T cell repertoires in cytomegalovirus infection. TCRdb re-called the reads with MiXCR, one entry per CDR3 protein. The data show roughly 49,000 distinct CDR3 sequences, with approximately 22% seen just once and roughly 18% held by the top ten. Antigens of these TCRs are unknown. The sample comprised PBMCs, sequenced either directly or after in vitro stimulation (not recorded which). The receptors come from a human donor in good health (CMV status not recorded). Some clones in this sample may be carry-over from other donors' samples. The CDR3 runs from the conserved cysteine through the conserved F or W. Clone size is shown for a subset of rows, as once, few, many or a class of expanded clone.

J | size | V | CDR3
TRBJ2-2 | NA | TRBV5-4 | CASSDIAFVGSGELFF
TRBJ2-7 | few | TRBV9 | CASSIGQESYEQYF
TRBJ1-2 | few | TRBV2 | CASSTGNGYTF
TRBJ2-2 | NA | TRBV4-1 | CASSQDLPGRRDGELFF
TRBJ2-1 | NA | TRBV5-4 | CASGEVVSGGGLGEQFF
TRBJ2-1 | NA | TRBV27 | CASRRAGPVGEQFF
TRBJ2-2 | many | TRBV24-1 | CATSDPLLGANTGELFF
TRBJ2-3 | NA | TRBV6-1 | CASSSTGSGPTQYF
TRBJ2-7 | few | TRBV12-3/TRBV12-4 | CASSLASATHEQYF
TRBJ2-1 | NA | TRBV5-1 | CASSVGISGAYNEQFF
TRBJ1-3 | NA | TRBV2 | CASSRGKGGAGNTIYF
TRBJ2-3 | medium-sized | TRBV10-3 | CAIRAGLATFTDTQYF
TRBJ1-4 | NA | TRBV4-1 | CASKRPGENEKLFF
TRBJ1-5 | few | TRBV20-1 | CSASGEGSNQPQHF
TRBJ2-7 | few | TRBV27 | CASTRGSLAAALGEQYF
TRBJ1-5 | NA | TRBV25-1 | CASSALGVAQPQHF
TRBJ1-2 | NA | TRBV7-2 | CASSPPDRTWVLYGYTF
TRBJ2-5 | many | TRBV6-6 | CASSYATSGETQYF
TRBJ2-3 | NA | TRBV28 | CASGEWGEDTQYF
TRBJ1-1 | many | TRBV7-6 | CASSFRQGEAFF
TRBJ2-1 | NA | TRBV15 | CATSRSGAGGINEQFF
TRBJ2-1 | NA | TRBV7-6 | CASSLGLAGVYNEQFF
TRBJ2-1 | many | TRBV29-1 | CSVVRGDYQDNEQFF
TRBJ1-4 | NA | TRBV29-1 | CSVPEKGWELFF
TRBJ1-2 | few | TRBV27 | CASSLSRIHGYTF
TRBJ2-1 | few | TRBV12-3/TRBV12-4 | CASKEGREYNEQFF
TRBJ2-7 | NA | TRBV12-3/TRBV12-4 | CASSRGAGPGQYF
TRBJ2-2 | NA | TRBV24-1 | CATSDRDHVYTNTGELFF
TRBJ2-2 | few | TRBV19 | CASSMFGLAGSGELFF
TRBJ2-7 | NA | TRBV7-9 | CASSPGHQIYEQYF
TRBJ2-5 | once | TRBV5-4 | CASSLTSGDSKTQYF
TRBJ2-1 | NA | TRBV6-1 | CASSERRGAGAYNEQFF
TRBJ2-7 | many | TRBV2 | CASSEEGRSGQYF
TRBJ2-5 | NA | TRBV6-2/TRBV6-3 | CASSAWTSGRAGETQYF
TRBJ2-1 | few | TRBV27 | CASRRYNEQFF
TRBJ2-5 | few | TRBV30 | CAWRGGGETQYF
TRBJ1-2 | NA | TRBV7-2 | CASSLTGVGYTF
TRBJ2-1 | few | TRBV7-6 | CASSPRDRWGEQFF
TRBJ2-1 | NA | TRBV9 | CASSVGSNDNEQFF
TRBJ2-5 | few | TRBV6-2/TRBV6-3 | CASAGQIRQETQYF
TRBJ2-3 | NA | TRBV5-1 | CASSLIIAGGTDTQYF